The clone carrying this T cell receptor (beta chain) was detected many times. What it binds is unknown. One entry per CDR3 protein results from TCRdb running MiXCR on the 5' RACE reads. Of some 350,000 distinct CDR3 sequences in the sample, about 8.7% were seen once. Germline V gene sequence: CDR1 LGHNA, CDR2 YNFKEQ. V lost 3 bases and J 4 bases, leaving 12 bases between the germline ends. The CDR3 has 14 amino acids. This sample stems from a study of T cells after yellow fever vaccination. Study-wide results and caveats: Although the secondary response was weaker, it peaked faster, at day 5 versus 15. Sorted repertoires could include abundant contaminating clonotypes from bulk cells. Overlap between CD4 and CD8 compartments was detected for a small share of clonotypes.

The rearrangement uses TRBV4-2 and TRBJ2-5; perhaps D is TRBD1 or TRBD2 (5 bases each). The clonotype originates from a young man who received the YFV17D yellow fever vaccine. The sequenced sample was PBMCs, obtained on the day of the first yellow fever vaccination. The CDR3 here is CASSQGDVLETQYF. The DNA for the CDR3 is TGTGCCAGCAGCCAGGGGGACGTTTTAGAGACCCAGTACTTC.